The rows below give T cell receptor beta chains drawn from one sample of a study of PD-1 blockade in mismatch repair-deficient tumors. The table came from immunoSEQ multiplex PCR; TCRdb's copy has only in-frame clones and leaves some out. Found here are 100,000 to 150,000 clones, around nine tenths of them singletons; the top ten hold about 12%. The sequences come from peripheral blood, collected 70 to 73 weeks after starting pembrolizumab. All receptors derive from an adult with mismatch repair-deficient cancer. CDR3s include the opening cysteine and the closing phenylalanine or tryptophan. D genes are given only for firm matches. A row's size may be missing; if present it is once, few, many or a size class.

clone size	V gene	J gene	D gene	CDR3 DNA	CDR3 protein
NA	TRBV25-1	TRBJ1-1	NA	TGTGCCAGCAGTGAATGGGGTAACACTGAAGCTTTCTTT	CASSEWGNTEAFF
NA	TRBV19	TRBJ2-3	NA	TGTGCCAGTAGTCCCATACTTAATCTAGTCGGCTGGGGCACAGATACGCAGTATTTT	CASSPILNLVGWGTDTQYF
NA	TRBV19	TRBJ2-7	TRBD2	TGTGCCAGTAGTCCCCATAGCGGGACGGACGAGCAGTACTTC	CASSPHSGTDEQYF
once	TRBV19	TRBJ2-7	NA	TGTGCCAGTAGTATACTGGGCAGAGGCCCCTCCTACGAGCAGTACTTC	CASSILGRGPSYEQYF
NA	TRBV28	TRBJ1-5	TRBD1	TGTGCCAGCAGCCAGACCGGGACAGGAAACAATCAGCCCCAGCATTTT	CASSQTGTGNNQPQHF
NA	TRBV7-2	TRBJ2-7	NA	TGTGCCAGCAGCTTTTCCTGGGAAGGGGCCTACGAGCAGTACTTC	CASSFSWEGAYEQYF
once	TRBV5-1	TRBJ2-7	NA	TGCGCCAGCAGCTTGCCCGGGACCTACGAGCAGTACTTC	CASSLPGTYEQYF
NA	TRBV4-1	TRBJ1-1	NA	TGCGCCAGCAGCCAAGTAGACATTCCCGAGGACACTGAAGCTTTCTTT	CASSQVDIPEDTEAFF
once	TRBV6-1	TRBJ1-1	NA	TGTGCCAGCAGGCTTAGGAACACTGAAGCTTTCTTT	CASRLRNTEAFF
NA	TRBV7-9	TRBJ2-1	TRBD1	TGTGCCAGCAGCTTGGGACAGGGAAATGAGCAGTTCTTC	CASSLGQGNEQFF
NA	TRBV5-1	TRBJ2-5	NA	TGCGCCAGCAGCGACGCATCTGGGGGGGAGACCCAGTACTTC	CASSDASGGETQYF
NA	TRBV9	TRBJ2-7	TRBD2	TGTGCCAGCAGCAGGTGGGAGGGATACGAGCAGTACTTC	CASSRWEGYEQYF
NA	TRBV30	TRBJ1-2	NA	TGTGCCTGGAAGGCTAACTATGGCTACACCTTC	CAWKANYGYTF
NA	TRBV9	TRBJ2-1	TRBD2	TGTGCCAGCAGCGTAGAGAGCGGGAGTCCTAGCAAAGAGCAGTTCTTC	CASSVESGSPSKEQFF
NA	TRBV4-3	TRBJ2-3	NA	TGCGCCAGCAGCCAAGATCCCGGGGGCACAGATACGCAGTATTTT	CASSQDPGGTDTQYF
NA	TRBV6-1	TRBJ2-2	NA	TGTGCCAGCAGCCGACCACGGGGGAACACCGGGGAGCTGTTTTTT	CASSRPRGNTGELFF
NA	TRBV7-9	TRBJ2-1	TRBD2	TGTGCCAGCAGTACTAGCGGGTCTTCCTACAATGAGCAGTTCTTC	CASSTSGSSYNEQFF
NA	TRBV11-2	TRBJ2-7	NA	TGTGCCAGCAGCTTACAAGGGTGGGGGAGCTCCTACGAGCAGTACTTC	CASSLQGWGSSYEQYF
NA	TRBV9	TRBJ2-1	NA	TGTGCCAGCAGCGTAGCGTCTTCTTGGGGGTCCTACAATGAGCAGTTCTTC	CASSVASSWGSYNEQFF
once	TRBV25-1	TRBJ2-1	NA	TGTGCCAGCAGTGGTATCACCCCGGGACAAATGTACTACAATGAGCAGTTCTTC	CASSGITPGQMYYNEQFF
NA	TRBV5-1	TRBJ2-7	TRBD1	TGCGCCAGCAGCGTCGGGACAGGGGGGTACGAGCAGTACTTC	CASSVGTGGYEQYF
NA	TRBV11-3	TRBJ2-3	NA	TGTGCCAGCAGCGCAAACAGGGGGGGGGATACAGATACGCAGTATTTT	CASSANRGGDTDTQYF
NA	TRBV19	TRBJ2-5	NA	TGTGCCAGTAGTATAACCCCGGGACCGCTCCAAGAGACCCAGTACTTC	CASSITPGPLQETQYF
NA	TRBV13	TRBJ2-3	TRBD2	TGTGCCAGCAGCCAGGGACTAGCGGGTAGCACAGATACGCAGTATTTT	CASSQGLAGSTDTQYF
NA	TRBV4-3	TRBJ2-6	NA	TGCGCCAGCAGCCAAGTCCCACAGGCAGAATGGTCTGGGGCCAACGTCCTGACTTTC	CASSQVPQAEWSGANVLTF
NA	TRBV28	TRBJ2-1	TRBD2	TGTGCCAGCAGTCCTAGAGGGGGACTAGCGGGAATAGGTGAGCAGTTCTTC	CASSPRGGLAGIGEQFF
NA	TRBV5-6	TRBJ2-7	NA	TGTGCCAGCAGCTTGGCCGTTGTTCGGAGGGGATACGAGCAGTACTTC	CASSLAVVRRGYEQYF
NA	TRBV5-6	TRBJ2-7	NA	TGTGCCAGCAGCAAACCCCCCGGGCGATACGAGCAGTACTTC	CASSKPPGRYEQYF
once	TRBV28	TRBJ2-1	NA	TGTGCCAGCAGTCCAGGGGCTAGCGACTACAATGAGCAGTTCTTC	CASSPGASDYNEQFF
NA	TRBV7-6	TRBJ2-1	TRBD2	TGTGCCAGCAGCTTAGTGGAGGGACTAGCGGGAGCGTCTACCTACAATGATTCGTTCTTC	CASSLVEGLAGASTYNDSFF
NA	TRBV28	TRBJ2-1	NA	TGTGCCAGCAGTGACCGCGATGAGCAGTTCTTC	CASSDRDEQFF
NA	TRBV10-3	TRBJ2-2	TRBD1	TGTGCCATCAGTGAGTGGGGACAGGAGAACACCGGGGAGCTGTTTTTT	CAISEWGQENTGELFF
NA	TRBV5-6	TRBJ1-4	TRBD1	TGTGCCAGCAGCCCCGGACAGGTTAATGAAAAACTGTTTTTT	CASSPGQVNEKLFF
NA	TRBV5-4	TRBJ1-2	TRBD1	TGTGCCAGCAGCTTGTTGGTGACAGGGCCAAACTATGGCTACACCTTC	CASSLLVTGPNYGYTF
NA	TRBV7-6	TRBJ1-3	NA	TGTGCCAGCAGCTTAGATTACAGGGATCCTGGAAACACCATATATTTT	CASSLDYRDPGNTIYF
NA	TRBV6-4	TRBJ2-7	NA	TGTGCCAGCAGGGTAGATACAGATTACGAGCAGTACTTC	CASRVDTDYEQYF
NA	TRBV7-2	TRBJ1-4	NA	TGTGCCAGCAGCTTAAGATTCAGGGCGAGGGAAAAACTGTTTTTT	CASSLRFRAREKLFF
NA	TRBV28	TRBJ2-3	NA	TGTGCCAGCAGTTTTAGTTACAGTCCCACCGGCACAGATACGCAGTATTTT	CASSFSYSPTGTDTQYF
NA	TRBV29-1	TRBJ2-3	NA	TGCAGCGTTGAGTTCTGGGAGTCGAGAGGTACGCAGTATTTT	CSVEFWESRGTQYF
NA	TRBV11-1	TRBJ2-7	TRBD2	TGTGCCAGCAGCCCGGAGCGGGAGCGTTCCTCCTACGAGCAGTACTTC	CASSPERERSSYEQYF
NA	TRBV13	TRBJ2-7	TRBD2	TGTGCCAGCAGCGGGATGGGGACTAGCGGGAGCCGTAGCTCCTACGAGCAGTACTTC	CASSGMGTSGSRSSYEQYF
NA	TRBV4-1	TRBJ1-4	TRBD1	TGCGCCAGCAGCCAAGACGGGACAGGAGGTAATGAAAAACTGTTTTTT	CASSQDGTGGNEKLFF
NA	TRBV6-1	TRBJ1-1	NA	TGTGCCAGCAGTGAAAACCCCGAGAACACTGAAGCTTTCTTT	CASSENPENTEAFF
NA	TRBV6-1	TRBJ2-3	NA	TGTGCCAGCAGCACCGACCCGTACACAGATACGCAGTATTTT	CASSTDPYTDTQYF
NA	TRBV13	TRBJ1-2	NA	TGTGCCAGCAGCTTAGGAGGGGCCCCGAACTATGGCTACACCTTC	CASSLGGAPNYGYTF
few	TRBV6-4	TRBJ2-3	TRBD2	TGTGCCAGCAGCCGGCTAGCGGGAGAAGCAGATACGCAGTATTTT	CASSRLAGEADTQYF
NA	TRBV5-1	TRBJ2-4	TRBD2	TGCGCCAGCAGCCTCAGCGGGAGGTCCCAGGACATTCAGTACTTC	CASSLSGRSQDIQYF
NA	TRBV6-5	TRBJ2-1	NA	TGTGCCAGCAGTTATTTTGTTTGGGGTGAGCAGTTCTTC	CASSYFVWGEQFF
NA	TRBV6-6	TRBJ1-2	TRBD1	TGTGCCAGCAGCCTCCGACAGGGGGCAGGTGATGGCTACACCTTC	CASSLRQGAGDGYTF
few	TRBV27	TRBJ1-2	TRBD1	TGTGCCAGCAGCTTCGGGACAGGGGCTTATGGCTACACCTTC	CASSFGTGAYGYTF
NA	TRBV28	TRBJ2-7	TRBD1	TGTGCCAGCAGTGCCCCCCCCGCCCAGGGGGCGCGTGGAGAGCAGTACTTC	CASSAPPAQGARGEQYF